Shown below are 28 T cell receptor beta chains from a single sample sequenced in a study of technical replicates of blood from a handful of donors (dated by TCRdb to about 2017). Receptor libraries were prepared by the immunoSEQ multiplex PCR assay. TCRdb took over this immuneACCESS table, retaining in-frame rearrangements with V and J assigned. Such tables are incomplete; in checked studies, under half of the missing clones stem from an unresolved V gene, and the remainder is unexplained. The sample table contains about 89,000 clones; only one count was recorded for approximately 94% of them. In total, the top ten clones hold 0.25% of the sample. Sequencing was done on a sample of T cells isolated from PBMCs. The source is a human donor in good health.

CDR3 in DNA: TGTGCCAGCAGTTTGGGCGCTGGAAACACCATATATTTT. This encodes CASSLGAGNTIYF. The J gene is TRBJ1-3, the V gene TRBV27; the D is unclear. Germline V gene lookup returns CDR1 MNHEY and CDR2 SMNVEV (reference sequence). The CDR3 extends over 13 amino acids. Between the trimmed V and J ends, which lost 3 bases and 2 bases, there was a span of 5 bases.

The chain carries TRBV2 and TRBJ1-4; TRBD1 matches 9 bases. V shed 6 bases and J 5 bases; nucleotides not matched to a gene: 16. CDR1 is SNHLY and CDR2 is FYNNEI in the germline V gene. This CDR3 comprises 18 residues. CDR3 protein: CASRTPGQGLPSNEKLFF. In DNA, the CDR3 is TGTGCCAGCAGGACTCCGGGACAGGGATTGCCGAGCAATGAAAAACTGTTTTTT.

This chain joins TRBV28 and TRBJ2-1; 8 nucleotides align to TRBD2. The V and J ends lost 5 bases and 9 bases, in that order; junction bases with no gene match: 15. The CDR3 is 16 amino acids. Germline V gene data show CDR1 as MDHEN and CDR2 as SYDVKM. The DNA of the CDR3 is TGTGCCAGCAGTCGGGGGGGGGTAGCGGGACGACCTGAGCAGTTCTTC. This sequence encodes CASSRGGVAGRPEQFF.

J is TRBJ2-7 and V is TRBV11-2, with D possibly matching TRBD1 (7 bases). V was cut by 2 bases and J by 5 bases, with 16 bases left in between. The CDR3 loop spans 15 amino acids. Germline V gene sequence: CDR1 SGHAT, CDR2 FQNNGV. The CDR3 sequence is CASSLRTQGGHEQYF. CDR3 DNA sequence: TGTGCCAGCAGCTTACGGACCCAGGGGGGCCACGAGCAGTACTTC.

This clone is a singleton in its sample. V usage is TRBV5-6 and J usage is TRBJ2-7; 9 nucleotides agree with TRBD2. The CDR3 has 17 residues. J gave up 2 bases and V 4 bases, and 13 bases lay outside the gene matches. Germline V gene sequence: CDR1 SGHDT, CDR2 YYEEEE. For the CDR3, the DNA is TGTGCCAGCAGCGAGACTAGCGGCGGTCAAACAACCTACGAGCAGTACTTC. This encodes CASSETSGGQTTYEQYF.

This clone has only one observation. The rearrangement joins TRBV18 to TRBJ1-3; 7 nucleotides match TRBD1. This CDR3 has 13 amino acids. Per the germline V gene, CDR1 is KGHSH and CDR2 is LQKENI. The junction had 3 bases not matched to a gene; V was cut back by 2 bases and J by 8 bases. CDR3 DNA: TGTGCCAGCTCACCAGCAGGGGGTCACACCATATATTTT. Residues: CASSPAGGHTIYF.

The CDR3 DNA sequence: TGCGCCAGCAGCTCCGTCCTGACAGGGAAGAATGAAAAACTGTTTTTT. This encodes CASSSVLTGKNEKLFF. The genes are TRBV5-1 and TRBJ1-4; 7 bases map to TRBD1. The V gene's germline CDR1 is SGHRS and CDR2 YFSETQ. V gave up 3 bases and J gave up 5 bases; unmatched junction bases: 10. The CDR3 is 16 amino acids.

Regarding this clone: A junction end diverges from the germline sequence, so it may reflect a read error. The J gene is TRBJ1-3, the V gene TRBV27; D remains ambiguous. Per the germline V gene, CDR1 is MNHEY and CDR2 is SMNVEV (reference sequence). The CDR3 spans 15 residues. The CDR3 here is CASSLSRGAGNTIYF. CDR3 sequence (DNA): TGTGCCAGCAGCTTATCCCGGGGTGCGGGAAACACCATATATTTT.

The genes are TRBV25-1 and TRBJ2-2, with TRBD2 matching over 8 bases. V lost 6 bases, J lost 4 bases, and 1 base stayed unmatched. This CDR3 spans 13 amino acids. The germline gives CDR1 MGHDK, CDR2 SYGVNS. The CDR3 bases are TGTGCCAGCAGCCGGGGGGGCACCGGGGAGCTGTTTTTT. Translated, it gives CASSRGGTGELFF.

The chain has TRBV6-1 and TRBJ2-2; weak D call: TRBD1 (6 bases). CDR3 size: 14 residues. Germline V CDR1 and CDR2: MNHNS, SASEGT. V dropped 4 bases and J dropped 6 bases, with 12 bases sitting between them. CDR3 nucleotide sequence: TGTGCCAGCAGTGCGCAGACAGGAGCCGGGGAGCTGTTTTTT. Its translation is CASSAQTGAGELFF.

J is TRBJ2-7 and V is TRBV15; 7 bases fit TRBD1. Per germline, CDR1 LNHNV and CDR2 YYDKDF (reference sequence). The CDR3 covers 14 residues. The V segment lost 0 bases and the J segment 5 bases; nucleotides outside the gene matches: 4. CDR3 protein: CATSRDGDRDEQYF. The CDR3 DNA is TGTGCCACCAGCAGAGATGGAGACAGGGACGAGCAGTACTTC.

V is TRBV19 and J is TRBJ1-3, with D possibly matching TRBD1 (5 bases). Trimming took off 2 bases at V and 0 bases at J, with 11 bases between the two ends. Germline V CDR1 and CDR2: LNHDA, SQIVND (reference sequence). The CDR3 runs to 16 residues. The CDR3 DNA is TGTGCCAGTAGTATATTAGGGGATAACTCTGGAAACACCATATATTTT. Amino acids: CASSILGDNSGNTIYF.

V gene TRBV25-1 combines with J gene TRBJ1-3, with 7 bases that match TRBD1. The CDR3 runs to 14 residues. CDR1 MGHDK and CDR2 SYGVNS come from the germline V gene. V lost 3 bases and J lost 2; bases outside the gene matches: 1. CDR3 protein: CASSDDRAGNTIYF. CDR3 nucleotide sequence: TGTGCCAGCAGTGACGACAGGGCTGGAAACACCATATATTTT.

The CDR3 loop is CASSSYSYEQYF. Here the CDR3 DNA reads TGTGCCAGCAGCTCCTATTCCTACGAGCAGTACTTC. The genes are TRBV5-6 and TRBJ2-7; D call uncertain. This CDR3 spans 12 amino acids. Germline CDR1 SGHDT, CDR2 YYEEEE. The germline V and J ends were trimmed by 3 bases and 1 base, with 5 bases remaining between them. Full variable domain (outside the CDR3, taken from reference TRBV5-6 and TRBJ2-7): DAGVTQSPTHLIKTRGQQVTLRCSPKSGHDTVSWYQQALGQGPQFIFQYYEEEERQRGNFPDRFSGHQFPNYSSELNVNALLLGDSALYLCASSSYSYEQYFGPGTRLTVT.

The chain joins TRBV28 to TRBJ1-1; D ambiguous. Trimming shortened V by 9 bases and J by 2 bases, and 13 bases separated the two germline ends. This CDR3 has 13 amino acids. CDR1 and CDR2 (germline): MDHEN, SYDVKM. The CDR3 spells CASGGRGNTEAFF. In nucleotides, the CDR3 is TGTGCCAGTGGTGGTCGGGGTAACACTGAAGCTTTCTTT.

V is TRBV27 and J is TRBJ2-3, with 10 bases aligning to TRBD2. V lost 2 bases and J lost 4; bases outside the gene matches: 12. Germline V gene sequence: CDR1 MNHEY, CDR2 SMNVEV (reference sequence). The CDR3 has 18 residues. The CDR3 DNA reads TGTGCCAGCAGTTTAATGTGGGGAGCGGGGGGGCCTGCAGATACGCAGTATTTT. As protein: CASSLMWGAGGPADTQYF.

The V call is TRBV19, the J call TRBJ1-2, with 9 positions matching TRBD1. The V gene's germline CDR1 is LNHDA and CDR2 SQIVND (reference sequence). After removal of 3 bases from V and 6 bases from J, the junction contained 5 bases not matched to a gene. The CDR3 spans 14 residues. This CDR3 reads CASSITGGADGYTF. In DNA, the CDR3 is TGTGCCAGTAGTATCACAGGGGGCGCCGATGGCTACACCTTC.

The chain joins TRBV7-9 to TRBJ1-3; D perhaps matches TRBD1 (5 bases). There are 19 residues in the CDR3. V lost 7 bases and J 0 bases, leaving 25 bases between the germline ends. Per the germline V gene, CDR1 is SEHNR and CDR2 is FQNEAQ (reference sequence). The CDR3 bases are TGTGCCAGCACCTCTGGGCTGCCACGGCAGGGCCACTCTGGAAACACCATATATTTT. Translation gives CASTSGLPRQGHSGNTIYF.

This clone came up a few times. V gene TRBV27 combines with J gene TRBJ2-2; 8 bases are a match to TRBD2. CDR3 length: 17 amino acids. In germline, CDR1 is MNHEY, CDR2 SMNVEV (reference sequence). Trimming removed 2 bases from V and 5 bases from J; junction bases left unmatched: 10. The CDR3 DNA sequence: TGTGCCAGCAGTTTAGGCCGCGGGAGGACCAATACCGGGGAGCTGTTTTTT. Its translation: CASSLGRGRTNTGELFF.

The rearrangement links TRBV6-1 to TRBJ2-1, with TRBD2 matching over 7 bases. This CDR3 is 16 amino acids long. V lost 0 bases and J lost 3; bases outside the gene matches: 5. Germline assignment: CDR1 MNHNS and CDR2 SASEGT. CDR3 in amino acids: CASSEAPGGHYNEQFF. The CDR3, as DNA: TGTGCCAGCAGTGAAGCTCCGGGAGGCCACTACAATGAGCAGTTCTTC.

The chain recombines TRBV4-1 with TRBJ2-7, with 9 nucleotides matching TRBD1. The CDR3 length is 15 residues. The V and J ends lost 1 base and 2 bases, in that order; junction bases with no gene match: 3. The V gene's germline CDR1 is MGHRA and CDR2 YSYEKL. The CDR3 DNA reads TGCGCCAGCAGCCAAGCGACAGGGGGAACCTACGAGCAGTACTTC. Its translation is CASSQATGGTYEQYF.

This chain's CDR3 is CASSLYASTDTQYF. The DNA of the CDR3 is TGTGCCAGCAGCCTTTACGCGAGCACAGATACGCAGTATTTT. The chain couples TRBV21-1 to TRBJ2-3; TRBD2, the table's D call, was not compared with the DNA. TRBV21-1 is a documented pseudogene. The CDR3 has 14 residues.

V and J are TRBV6-6 and TRBJ2-3; D remains ambiguous. CDR1 and CDR2 (germline): MNHNY, SVGAGI (reference sequence). V was trimmed by 3 bases and J by 3 bases, leaving 4 bases between them. CDR3 length: 12 residues. CDR3 residues: CASSYQTDTQYF. The DNA for the CDR3 is TGTGCCAGCAGTTATCAGACAGATACGCAGTATTTT.

CDR3 protein: CASSSRGQSTDTQYF. The CDR3 DNA reads TGTGCCAGCAGCTCTCGTGGACAGAGCACAGATACGCAGTATTTT. This chain joins TRBV5-6 and TRBJ2-3, with D tentatively TRBD1 (6 bases). CDR3 length: 15 amino acids. CDR1 and CDR2 from the germline V gene are SGHDT and YYEEEE. Trimming removed 3 bases from V and 0 bases from J, with 11 bases in between.

The chain joins TRBV5-6 to TRBJ1-1; D might be TRBD1 (5 bases). CDR1 is SGHDT and CDR2 is YYEEEE in the germline V gene. Trimming removed 7 bases from V and 0 bases from J, with 16 bases in between. CDR3 length: 15 amino acids. CDR3 amino acids: CASDLWGRMNTEAFF. The CDR3 DNA is TGTGCCAGCGATCTATGGGGGAGGATGAACACTGAAGCTTTCTTT.

J is TRBJ2-3 and V is TRBV5-4, with D tentatively TRBD2 (6 bases). This CDR3 is built from 12 residues. Looked up from germline, CDR1 is SGHNT and CDR2 is YYREEE (reference sequence). V lost 5 bases and J 4 bases, leaving 8 bases between the germline ends. This CDR3 is CASRRDSDTQYF. The DNA for the CDR3 is TGTGCCAGCAGGCGGGACTCAGATACGCAGTATTTT.

About this clone: Within the sample, other DNA sequences also encode this same CDR3. The chain employs TRBV7-8 and TRBJ1-1, with 9 bases that match TRBD1. This CDR3 spans 13 amino acids. Germline values: CDR1 SGHVS, CDR2 FQNEAQ. Unmatched junction bases numbered 3, after V lost 6 bases and J lost 4 bases. The CDR3 protein is CASSLTGGTEAFF. The CDR3 DNA is TGTGCCAGCAGTCTGACAGGGGGCACTGAAGCTTTCTTT.

This chain uses TRBV7-9 with TRBJ1-1; D unresolved. V lost 2 bases and J 0 bases, leaving 7 bases between the germline ends. Germline CDR1 reads SEHNR; CDR2 reads FQNEAQ (reference sequence). This CDR3 comprises 14 residues. In nucleotides, the CDR3 is TGTGCCAGCAGCTTACCCACAGTGAACACTGAAGCTTTCTTT. It encodes CASSLPTVNTEAFF.